The clone carrying this T cell receptor (beta chain) has at least ten counts. The target antigen is unknown. These data come from a study of regulatory T cells in long-lasting Graves disease. Germline V CDR1 and CDR2: DFQATT, SNEGSKA (reference sequence). V lost 3 bases and J 6 bases, leaving 15 bases between the germline ends. The CDR3 totals 15 residues. Study findings and constraints: Accuracy may have been reduced by the small sample size.

Indicated time point: newly diagnosed GD, antithyroid drugs for less than 3 months. Extracted RNA from PBMCs served as the source of the TCR library. Both iRepertoire HTBI primers and Arm-PCR of CDR3 regions were used to build the TCR beta libraries. One entry per CDR3 protein, called by TCRdb with MiXCR from the multiplex PCR reads. The table shows 300,000 to 400,000 distinct CDR3 sequences, with 18% occurring only once. The rearrangement joins TRBV20-1 to TRBJ1-6; no reliable D call. Here the sequenced sample was peripheral blood mononuclear cells (PBMCs), taken at new diagnosis, from a patient treated with antithyroid drugs. The TCR comes from a female donor with Graves disease. The CDR3 bases are TGCAGTGCTAGGATGACGAGCGGTGTTAATTCACCCCTCCACTTT. The encoded protein is CSARMTSGVNSPLHF.